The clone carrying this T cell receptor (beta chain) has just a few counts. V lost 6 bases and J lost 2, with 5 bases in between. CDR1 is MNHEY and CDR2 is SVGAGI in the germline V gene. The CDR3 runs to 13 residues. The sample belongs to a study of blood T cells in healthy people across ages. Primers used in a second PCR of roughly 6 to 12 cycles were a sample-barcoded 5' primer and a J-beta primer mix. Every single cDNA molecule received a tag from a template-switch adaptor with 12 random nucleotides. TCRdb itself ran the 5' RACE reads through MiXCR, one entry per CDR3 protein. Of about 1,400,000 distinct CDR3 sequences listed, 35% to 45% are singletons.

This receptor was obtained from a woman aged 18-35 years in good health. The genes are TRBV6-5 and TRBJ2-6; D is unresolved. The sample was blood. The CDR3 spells CASREPGANVLTF. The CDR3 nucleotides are TGTGCCAGCAGGGAGCCTGGGGCCAACGTCCTGACTTTC.